In this sample, the clone carrying this T cell receptor beta chain turned up many times. Reverse transcription of 450 to 500 ng total RNA with a constant-region primer produced TCR beta cDNA. For TCR beta, libraries were produced by three nested multiplex PCR rounds using slightly modified ARM-PCR. Researchers ran the first two PCR rounds for roughly 11 cycles each with TRBV1-TRBV30 forward primers and a C-beta reverse primer. TCRdb analysed the multiplex PCR reads with MiXCR anew, one entry per CDR3 protein. Here the sample spans about 330,000 distinct CDR3 sequences, less than 70% being singletons. The blood RNA (from unsorted whole blood) was obtained, and germline DNA was also extracted. This record comes from a study of tumor-infiltrating lymphocytes in primary liver carcinoma. Looking at the study overall: The patient group consisted of men and women aged 30 to 69 years.

The germline CDR1 and CDR2 sequences are SQVTM and ANQGSEA. There are 13 residues in the CDR3. With 4 bases clipped from V and 6 bases from J, the junction kept 7 bases outside the gene matches. The chain recombines TRBV29-1 with TRBJ2-7; the match to TRBD1 covers 9 bases. Material: peripheral blood. This clonotype was sampled from a man in his forties or fifties with primary liver carcinoma and hepatitis B virus infection. The CDR3, as DNA: TGCAGCGTTGTTACAGGGGGCTCTTCCGAGCAGTACTTC. It codes for CSVVTGGSSEQYF.